This TCR beta chain originates from a study of cytomegalovirus exposure and HLA in healthy donors. In the case of this clone: What it binds is not known.

Study-wide results and limits: Common viral pathogens were later found to be apparently linked to several of the most significant clusters. Because they were indistinguishable, some V segments, including TRBV6-2 and TRBV6-3, were excluded.

Germline V gene sequence: CDR1 SGHNT, CDR2 YYREEE (reference sequence). The CDR3 extends over 17 amino acids. The junction had 8 bases not matched to a gene; V was cut back by 4 bases and J by 4 bases. In the PCR, 60 Vbeta and 13 Jbeta primers were used. Sequenced by immunoSEQ multiplex PCR; TCRdb stores in-frame clones only, minus some. The sample carries 120,000 or so clones, roughly 18% recorded once. The clonotype originates from a female donor in good health and CMV-seropositive. The sample comprised PBMCs. V is TRBV5-4 and J is TRBJ2-1; 13 nucleotides agree with TRBD2. CDR3 sequence: CASSSGGTSGTYNEQFF. The CDR3 DNA sequence: TGTGCCAGCAGCAGCGGAGGGACTAGCGGGACTTACAATGAGCAGTTCTTC.